This TCR beta chain derives from a study of T cell responses to AZD1222 COVID-19 vaccine. Across the study: Second doses were pooled across both intervals (about 4 or about 12 weeks).

Looked up from germline, CDR1 is SGHKS and CDR2 is YYEKEE (reference sequence). J was trimmed by 8 bases and V by 7 bases; bases with no gene match: 7. The CDR3 length is 12 residues. Clones were read by immunoSEQ multiplex PCR, and TCRdb kept only the in-frame ones, dropping some. This repertoire shows more than 100,000 clones, 75% to 90% found once; its top ten account for about 3%. Study-level results: Only a handful of AZD1222 recipients, several in all, had baseline seropositivity. Repertoire samples came only from after the peak T cell response. Clonal diversity may have been underestimated in mostly white British donors.

On this clone: What it binds is unknown.

This receptor was identified in an adult in good health. The chain links TRBV5-5 to TRBJ1-2, with 8 positions matching TRBD1. This sample comprised peripheral blood, obtained on day 0 of AZD1222 vaccination. This CDR3 is CASDDRGAGYTF. The CDR3 DNA reads TGTGCCAGCGACGACAGGGGCGCGGGCTACACCTTC.